These 3 T cell receptor beta chains were sequenced from one sample in a study of cytomegalovirus exposure and HLA in healthy donors. 13 Jbeta primers and 60 Vbeta primers were used for the PCR. Sequencing was performed with immunoSEQ multiplex PCR; in TCRdb, only in-frame clones are kept and a portion is missing. Of 150,000 to 200,000 clones listed, 65% to 85% were seen once; the top ten hold 1.5%. The sample comprised PBMCs. The source of these receptors is a young woman in good health and CMV-seronegative.

The gene calls are TRBV7-3 and TRBJ1-1, with D perhaps TRBD1 (6 bases). Germline loops: CDR1 SGHTA, CDR2 FQGTGA. V dropped 2 bases and J dropped 3 bases, with 13 bases sitting between them. There are 15 residues in the CDR3. The CDR3 bases are TGTGCCAGCAGCTTAGTTCGGGGGGCGGACACTGAAGCTTTCTTT. Protein sequence: CASSLVRGADTEAFF.

The chain uses TRBV5-4 and TRBJ2-1; 10 bases map to TRBD2. The ends lost 0 bases at V and 5 bases at J; junction bases unmatched: 8. The CDR3 covers 17 residues. The germline gives CDR1 SGHNT, CDR2 YYREEE (reference sequence). The CDR3 DNA sequence: TGTGCCAGCAGCTTGGTCCGCCTAGCGGGGGAGAACAATGAGCAGTTCTTC. Encoded protein: CASSLVRLAGENNEQFF.

V is TRBV4-1 and J is TRBJ2-5, with 8 bases identical to TRBD1. CDR1 is MGHRA, CDR2 YSYEKL, per germline. V shed 1 base, J shed 13 bases, and the junction held 8 bases outside the gene matches. The length of the CDR3 is 13 residues. For the CDR3, the DNA is TGCGCCAGCAGCCAAGGTTTTTGGGACAGGCTGTACTTC. Protein: CASSQGFWDRLYF.